The 21 T cell receptor beta chains below were found in one sample sequenced in a study of T cells expressing NK-cell markers. TCRdb re-called the 5' RACE reads and catalogs CDR3 proteins one per entry, DNA excluded. Its clone listing holds 150,000 or so distinct CDR3 sequences. Input material: blood T cells: a sorted CD56 or NKG2C T cell subset, CD4+ or CD8+ T cells, or bulk PBMC T cells (not recorded which). The source is a woman between 18 and 70 years old in good health.

The chain joins TRBV4-2 to TRBJ2-2; the D call from TCRdb, TRBD1, cannot be confirmed without DNA. The CDR3 has 16 residues. The germline gives CDR1 LGHNA, CDR2 YNFKEQ. CDR3 sequence reads: CASSQARGPGTGELFF.

This CDR3 is CASSESGGTHNEQFF. V is TRBV9 and J is TRBJ2-1; TCRdb's D call, TRBD2, is unchecked because there is no DNA. Germline V gene lookup returns CDR1 SGDLS and CDR2 YYNGEE. This CDR3 is 15 amino acids long.

The chain joins TRBV18 to TRBJ1-5. CDR1 is KGHSH, CDR2 LQKENI, per germline. The CDR3 is 11 amino acids. The CDR3: CASSRYQPQHF.

The chain combines TRBV6-5 with TRBJ1-6; TCRdb lists TRBD1, though no DNA is available to test this call. Looked up from germline, CDR1 is MNHEY and CDR2 is SVGAGI. The length of the CDR3 is 19 residues. CDR3 loop: CASSSGRDPLGAYNSPLHF.

The chain employs TRBV16 and TRBJ2-1; TCRdb designates TRBD1, a call that cannot be tested without DNA. Germline CDR1 KGHSY, CDR2 FQNENV. This CDR3 is 13 amino acids long. CDR3 protein: CASSQFGNNEQFF.

V gene TRBV2 combines with J gene TRBJ2-1; TCRdb's assignment of TRBD1 cannot be checked, as there is no DNA. Germline assignment: CDR1 SNHLY and CDR2 FYNNEI. This CDR3 has 14 residues. The CDR3: CASSDGGESNEQFF.

The rearrangement links TRBV20-1 to TRBJ2-1; with no DNA, the TCRdb D assignment of TRBD2 cannot be verified. Germline-derived CDR1 and CDR2 are DFQATT and SNEGSKA (reference sequence). This CDR3 is 13 amino acids long. The CDR3: CSAAGLAGVEQFF.

The chain uses TRBV4-1 and TRBJ1-2; TCRdb gives TRBD1 as the D gene, but with no DNA this cannot be confirmed. The CDR3 spans 14 residues. The germline CDR1 and CDR2 sequences are MGHRA and YSYEKL. CDR3 sequence reads: CASSQDRGQYGYTF.

The rearrangement uses TRBV12-5 and TRBJ2-2. CDR3 length equals 12 residues. Germline lookup yields CDR1 LGHNT and CDR2 FRNRAP. Here the CDR3 reads CASGSRTGELFF.

CDR3 loop: CASSPTGQNQPQHF. The J gene is TRBJ1-5, the V gene TRBV12-3 or TRBV12-4; TCRdb's D gene call, TRBD1, goes unchecked for lack of DNA. The CDR3 sequence is 14 residues long.

The V call is TRBV5-1, the J call TRBJ1-2. Germline lookup yields CDR1 SGHRS and CDR2 YFSETQ. The CDR3 length is 15 residues. The CDR3 spells CASSDPQGGSYGYTF.

The rearrangement joins TRBV12-3 or TRBV12-4 to TRBJ2-5. The CDR3 covers 14 residues. CDR3 loop: CASSLFGPQETQYF.

The chain has TRBV20-1 and TRBJ2-5; TCRdb picks TRBD1, but there is no DNA to check that call. CDR1 is DFQATT, CDR2 SNEGSKA, per germline (reference sequence). The CDR3 extends over 14 amino acids. The chain's CDR3 is CSARSTGGGGTQYF.

V gene TRBV9 combines with J gene TRBJ1-1; TCRdb's D call, TRBD1, is unchecked because there is no DNA. The germline CDR1 and CDR2 sequences are SGDLS and YYNGEE. This CDR3 contains 16 residues. The CDR3 loop is CASSPNRGHMNTEAFF.

The chain links TRBV10-3 to TRBJ1-1; the D call from TCRdb, TRBD1, cannot be confirmed without DNA. The germline gives CDR1 ENHRY, CDR2 SYGVKD. This CDR3 has 12 residues. The CDR3: CANGQGSTEAFF.

The chain has TRBV27 and TRBJ2-3; without DNA, the TCRdb call of TRBD2 cannot be checked. Germline CDR1 and CDR2: MNHEY and SMNVEV (reference sequence). This CDR3 is 19 amino acids long. This CDR3 is CASSLLRSGRATGTDTQYF.

The chain links TRBV2 to TRBJ2-3; lacking DNA, the TRBD2 call made by TCRdb goes unchecked. CDR3 length: 14 residues. Germline V lookup: CDR1 SNHLY, CDR2 FYNNEI. This CDR3 is CASRGSGRAGTQYF.

This chain connects TRBV19 to TRBJ2-1. CDR1 is LNHDA and CDR2 is SQIVND in the germline V gene (reference sequence). This CDR3 spans 15 amino acids. The chain's CDR3 is CASSIDPASGAEQFF.

V is TRBV7-6 and J is TRBJ2-1; TCRdb designates TRBD2, a call that cannot be tested without DNA. The CDR3 extends over 18 amino acids. Germline CDR1 and CDR2: SGHVS and FNYEAQ. CDR3 sequence: CASSTPRQTSGTYNEQFF.

The CDR3 region is CASRAGGIYNEQFF. V and J are TRBV19 and TRBJ2-1; TCRdb picks TRBD2, but there is no DNA to check that call. CDR1 and CDR2 (germline): LNHDA, SQIVND (reference sequence). The CDR3 loop spans 14 amino acids. The variable domain in full, completed from reference TRBV19 and TRBJ2-1, reads DGGITQSPKYLFRKEGQNVTLSCEQNLNHDAMYWYRQDPGQGLRLIYYSQIVNDFQKGDIAEGYSVSREKKESFPLTVTSAQKNPTAFYLCASRAGGIYNEQFFGPGTRLTVL.

The chain is built from TRBV5-1 and TRBJ1-1. Germline CDR1 SGHRS, CDR2 YFSETQ. The CDR3 consists of 13 residues. CDR3 loop: CASSIRMNTEAFF.